A selection of T cell receptor beta chains follows, all from one sample in a study of monozygotic twins with inflammatory bowel disease. For each CDR3 protein, TCRdb gives one entry from its re-call of the 5' RACE reads, without DNA. This sample lists roughly 330,000 distinct CDR3 sequences; its ten largest clones have 2% to 2.5%. The source material was blood. These TCRs come from a human donor with ulcerative colitis or Crohn's disease, or a healthy co-twin of an affected twin (not recorded which). The CDR3 runs from the conserved cysteine through the conserved F or W.

J gene	V gene	CDR3 protein
TRBJ2-6	TRBV20-1	CSARDRVRASGANVLTF
TRBJ2-5	TRBV29-1	CSVVWVARAETQYF
TRBJ2-2	TRBV7-2	CASSWGLGELFF
TRBJ1-2	TRBV9	CASSVGPGANYGYTF
TRBJ2-1	TRBV29-1	CSVAPGQLFNEQFF
TRBJ2-1	TRBV6-5	CASSYAGPGLAGPNEQFF
TRBJ1-2	TRBV5-5	CASSLSVNRGRSNYGYTF
TRBJ2-1	TRBV29-1	CSVAGWGASTYNEQFF
TRBJ1-2	TRBV4-1	CASSQGGGTPYGYTF
TRBJ1-2	TRBV3-1	CASSQVSQGGYGYTF
TRBJ2-1	TRBV5-1	CASLAGDPYNEQFF
TRBJ2-2	TRBV27	CASMFAGELFF
TRBJ2-7	TRBV4-1	CASSSIEGRALYEQYF
TRBJ2-2	TRBV7-8	CASSLDVGQGNTGELFF
TRBJ1-2	TRBV10-3	CAISESQGYYGYTF
TRBJ2-7	TRBV27	CASSLDSRYEQYF
TRBJ1-1	TRBV5-1	CASRNTGNTEAFF
TRBJ1-2	TRBV7-2	CASSELTRAQGDGYTF
TRBJ1-5	TRBV2	CASTVWGYTNQPQHF
TRBJ2-1	TRBV4-1	CASSQEIPGLAGGQYNEQFF
TRBJ2-6	TRBV4-1	CASSSTIATGANVLTF
TRBJ2-3	TRBV20-1	CSAGKQGVSTDTQYF
TRBJ2-2	TRBV20-1	CSVGGTGELFF